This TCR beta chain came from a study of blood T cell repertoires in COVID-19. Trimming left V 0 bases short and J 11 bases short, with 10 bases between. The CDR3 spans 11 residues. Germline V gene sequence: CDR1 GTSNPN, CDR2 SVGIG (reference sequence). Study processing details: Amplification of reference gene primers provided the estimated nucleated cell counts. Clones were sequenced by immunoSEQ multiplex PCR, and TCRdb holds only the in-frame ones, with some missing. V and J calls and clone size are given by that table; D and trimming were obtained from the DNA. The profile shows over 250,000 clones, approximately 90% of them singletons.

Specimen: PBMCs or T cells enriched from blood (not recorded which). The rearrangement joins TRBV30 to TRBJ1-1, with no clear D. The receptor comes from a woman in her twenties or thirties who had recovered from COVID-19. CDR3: CAWSVNSGAFF. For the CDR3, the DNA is TGTGCCTGGAGTGTAAATTCCGGGGCTTTCTTT.